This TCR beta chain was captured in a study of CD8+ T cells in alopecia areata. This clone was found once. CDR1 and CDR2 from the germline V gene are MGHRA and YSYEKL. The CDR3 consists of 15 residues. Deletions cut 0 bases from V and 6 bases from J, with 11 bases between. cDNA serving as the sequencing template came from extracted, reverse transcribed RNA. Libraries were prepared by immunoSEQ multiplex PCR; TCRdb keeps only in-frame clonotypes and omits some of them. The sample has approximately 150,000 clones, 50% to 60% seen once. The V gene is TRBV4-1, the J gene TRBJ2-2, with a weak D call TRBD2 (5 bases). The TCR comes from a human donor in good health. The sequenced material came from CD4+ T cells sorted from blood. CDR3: CASSQDERAPGELFF. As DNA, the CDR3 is TGCGCCAGCAGCCAAGATGAGAGGGCTCCCGGGGAGCTGTTTTTT.